Below are 7 T cell receptor beta chains sequenced from a single sample in a study of T cells after yellow fever vaccination. TCRdb processed the 5' RACE reads anew with MiXCR; each CDR3 protein has one entry. The sample holds 500,000 to 650,000 distinct CDR3 sequences, roughly 13% seen once. The source was PBMCs, collected on the day of the yellow fever booster vaccination. These TCRs come from a man aged 25 to 40 who received the YFV17D yellow fever vaccine.

Ten or more counts support this clonotype. This sequence joins TRBV30 and TRBJ2-6; D may be TRBD2 (5 bases). The germline CDR1 and CDR2 sequences are GTSNPN and SVGIG (reference sequence). This CDR3 region has 14 residues. Trimming took 0 bases from V and 3 from J, leaving 6 bases between them. CDR3 residues: CAWSVGSGANVLTF. Here the CDR3 DNA reads TGTGCCTGGAGTGTAGGGAGTGGGGCCAACGTCCTGACTTTC.

This chain links TRBV20-1 with TRBJ1-2; D is undetermined. The CDR3 consists of 14 residues. V lost 3 bases and J lost 5, with 16 bases in between. The germline CDR1 and CDR2 sequences are DFQATT and SNEGSKA (reference sequence). The DNA for the CDR3 is TGCAGTGCTAGTAGCCCCGGGAGGCTGTATGGCTACACCTTC. Translated: CSASSPGRLYGYTF.

This clonotype appeared a few times. The chain combines TRBV15 with TRBJ1-1; D is possibly TRBD1 (5 bases). Germline CDR1 and CDR2: LNHNV and YYDKDF (reference sequence). The V gene lost 7 bases and the J gene lost 4 bases, with 16 bases spanning the gap. CDR3 size: 14 residues. Written as DNA, the CDR3 is TGTGCCACCATTAATTCCTGGGACGCCACTGAAGCTTTCTTT. This gives the protein CATINSWDATEAFF.

This clonotype was observed a few times. The V and J genes are TRBV5-1 and TRBJ2-6; 13 bases fit TRBD2. Germline V gives CDR1 SGHRS, CDR2 YFSETQ. The CDR3 has 18 amino acids. Germline trimming cut 4 bases from V and 4 bases from J; bases unmatched to any gene: 8. The CDR3 protein is CASSPRLAGGMGANVLTF. The CDR3 bases are TGCGCCAGCAGCCCCCGACTAGCGGGAGGTATGGGGGCCAACGTCCTGACTTTC.

This clonotype was counted many times. The chain employs TRBV5-1 and TRBJ2-3, with D possibly matching TRBD2 (6 bases). V was shortened by 0 bases and J by 5 bases, with 10 bases between the two germline ends. The CDR3 runs to 14 residues. CDR1 is SGHRS, CDR2 YFSETQ, per germline. CDR3 nucleotide sequence: TGCGCCAGCAGCTTGGGGGAGGCCCGAGATACGCAGTATTTT. This sequence encodes CASSLGEARDTQYF. The full variable domain, completed using reference TRBV5-1 and TRBJ2-3, is KAGVTQTPRYLIKTRGQQVTLSCSPISGHRSVSWYQQTPGQGLQFLFEYFSETQRNKGNFPGRFSGRQFSNSRSEMNVSTLELGDSALYLCASSLGEARDTQYFGPGTRLTVL.

This clonotype was observed a handful of times. This chain connects TRBV27 to TRBJ2-7; D perhaps matches TRBD2 (7 bases). Trimming removed 1 base at V and 3 bases at J, with 10 bases between. Germline loops: CDR1 MNHEY, CDR2 SMNVEV (reference sequence). This CDR3 has 14 residues. CDR3 nucleotides: TGTGCCAGCAGTTTATTGGGGGGGCACTACGAGCAGTACTTC. Translating it yields CASSLLGGHYEQYF.

The V gene is TRBV4-2, the J gene TRBJ2-2, with D perhaps matching TRBD1 or TRBD2 (5 bases each). The CDR3 has 13 residues. Trimming took 4 bases from V and 11 from J, leaving 14 bases between them. The germline V gene encodes CDR1 LGHNA and CDR2 YNFKEQ. CDR3 protein: CASSPGLLCELFF. CDR3 nucleotide sequence: TGTGCCAGCAGCCCGGGGCTCCTCTGCGAGCTGTTTTTT.